These 2 T cell receptor beta chains were sequenced from one sample in a study of cytomegalovirus exposure and HLA in healthy donors. PCR employed 60 Vbeta and 13 Jbeta primers. The repertoire was sequenced with immunoSEQ multiplex PCR; TCRdb's copy has only in-frame clones and lacks some. The table has more than 95,000 clones, around 64% seen once. The sequenced sample was PBMCs. Receptors were obtained from a man aged 55 to 70 in good health and CMV-seronegative.

The gene calls are TRBV4-1 and TRBJ2-7, with 8 bases fitting TRBD1. The CDR3 sequence is 15 residues long. After removal of 1 base from V and 6 bases from J, the junction contained 8 bases not matched to a gene. CDR1 is MGHRA, CDR2 YSYEKL, per germline. CDR3 sequence (DNA): TGCGCCAGCAGCCAAGGGACAGGGAGATGGTCCGAGCAGTACTTC. This encodes CASSQGTGRWSEQYF.

The chain has TRBV19 and TRBJ1-5, with 8 bases lining up with TRBD1. The length of the CDR3 is 14 residues. V dropped 6 bases and J dropped 4; count of bases not matched to a gene: 5. Germline CDR1 reads LNHDA; CDR2 reads SQIVND (reference sequence). The CDR3 sequence: CASSFTGGNQPQHF. DNA for the CDR3: TGTGCCAGTAGCTTTACAGGGGGTAATCAGCCCCAGCATTTT. The whole variable domain, remainder taken from reference TRBV19 and TRBJ1-5, is DGGITQSPKYLFRKEGQNVTLSCEQNLNHDAMYWYRQDPGQGLRLIYYSQIVNDFQKGDIAEGYSVSREKKESFPLTVTSAQKNPTAFYLCASSFTGGNQPQHFGDGTRLSIL.